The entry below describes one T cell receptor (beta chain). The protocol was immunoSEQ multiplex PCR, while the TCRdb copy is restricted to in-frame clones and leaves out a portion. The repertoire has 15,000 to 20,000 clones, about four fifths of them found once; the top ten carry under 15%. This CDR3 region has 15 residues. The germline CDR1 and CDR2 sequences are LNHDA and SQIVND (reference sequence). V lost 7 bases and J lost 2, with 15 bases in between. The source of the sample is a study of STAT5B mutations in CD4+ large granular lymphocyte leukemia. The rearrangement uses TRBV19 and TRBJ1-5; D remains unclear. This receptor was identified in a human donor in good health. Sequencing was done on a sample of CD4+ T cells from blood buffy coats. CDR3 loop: CASKGADGGNQPQHF. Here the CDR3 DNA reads TGTGCCAGTAAAGGAGCAGACGGCGGCAATCAGCCCCAGCATTTT.